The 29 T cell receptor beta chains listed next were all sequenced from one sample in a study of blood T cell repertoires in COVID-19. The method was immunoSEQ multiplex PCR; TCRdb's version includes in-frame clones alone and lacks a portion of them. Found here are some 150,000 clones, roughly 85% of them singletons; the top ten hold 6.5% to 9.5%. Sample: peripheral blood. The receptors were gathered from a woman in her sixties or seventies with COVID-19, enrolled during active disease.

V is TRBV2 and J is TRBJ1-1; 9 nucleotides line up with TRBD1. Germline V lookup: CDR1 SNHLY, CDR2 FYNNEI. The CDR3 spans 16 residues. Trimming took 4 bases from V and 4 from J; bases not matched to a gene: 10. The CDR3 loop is CASSGGQGNGGTEAFF. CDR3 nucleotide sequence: TGTGCCAGCAGTGGCGGACAGGGGAATGGAGGCACTGAAGCTTTCTTT.

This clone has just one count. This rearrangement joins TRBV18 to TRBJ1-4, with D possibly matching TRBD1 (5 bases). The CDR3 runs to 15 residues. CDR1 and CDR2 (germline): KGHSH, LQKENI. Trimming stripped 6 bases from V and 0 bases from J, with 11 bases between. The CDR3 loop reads CASSITGATNEKLFF. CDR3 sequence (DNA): TGTGCCAGCTCGATCACAGGCGCAACTAATGAAAAACTGTTTTTT. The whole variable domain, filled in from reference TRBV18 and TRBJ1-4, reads NAGVMQNPRHLVRRRGQEARLRCSPMKGHSHVYWYRQLPEEGLKFMVYLQKENIIDESGMPKERFSAEFPKEGPSILRIQQVVRGDSAAYFCASSITGATNEKLFFGSGTQLSVL.

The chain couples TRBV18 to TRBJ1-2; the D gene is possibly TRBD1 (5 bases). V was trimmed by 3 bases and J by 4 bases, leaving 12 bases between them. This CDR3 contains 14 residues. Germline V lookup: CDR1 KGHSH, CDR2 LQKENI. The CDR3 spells CASSPKGFPYGYTF. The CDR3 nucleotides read TGTGCCAGCTCACCCAAGGGGTTCCCCTATGGCTACACCTTC.

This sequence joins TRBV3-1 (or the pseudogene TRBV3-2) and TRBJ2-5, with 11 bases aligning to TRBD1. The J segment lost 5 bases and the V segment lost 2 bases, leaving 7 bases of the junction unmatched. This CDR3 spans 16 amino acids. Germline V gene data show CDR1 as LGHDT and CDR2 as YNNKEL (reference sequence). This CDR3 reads CASSQKAWDRGETQYF. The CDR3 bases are TGTGCCAGCAGCCAAAAGGCCTGGGACAGGGGGGAGACCCAGTACTTC.

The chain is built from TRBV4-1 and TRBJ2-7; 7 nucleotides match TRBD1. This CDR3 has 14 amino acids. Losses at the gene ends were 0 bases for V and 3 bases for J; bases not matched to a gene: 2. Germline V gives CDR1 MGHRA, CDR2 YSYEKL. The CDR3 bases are TGCGCCAGCAGCCAAGAAGGGGGCTACTACGAGCAGTACTTC. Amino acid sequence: CASSQEGGYYEQYF.

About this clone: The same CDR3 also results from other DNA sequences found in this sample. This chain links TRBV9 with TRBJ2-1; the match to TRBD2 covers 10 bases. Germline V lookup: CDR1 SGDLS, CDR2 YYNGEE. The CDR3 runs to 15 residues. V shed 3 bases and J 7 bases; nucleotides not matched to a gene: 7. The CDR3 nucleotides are TGTGCCAGCAGCGGCAGCGGGGGGGCGAGGAATGAGCAGTTCTTC. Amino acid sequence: CASSGSGGARNEQFF.

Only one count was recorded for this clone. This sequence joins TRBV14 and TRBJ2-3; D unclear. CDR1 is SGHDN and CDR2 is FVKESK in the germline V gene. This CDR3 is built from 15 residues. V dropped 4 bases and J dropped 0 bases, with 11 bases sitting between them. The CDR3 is CASSPLRSSTDTQYF. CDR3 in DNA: TGTGCCAGCAGCCCGCTTCGCAGTAGCACAGATACGCAGTATTTT. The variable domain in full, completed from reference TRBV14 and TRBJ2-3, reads EAGVTQFPSHSVIEKGQTVTLRCDPISGHDNLYWYRRVMGKEIKFLLHFVKESKQDESGMPNNRFLAERTGGTYSTLKVQPAELEDSGVYFCASSPLRSSTDTQYFGPGTRLTVL.

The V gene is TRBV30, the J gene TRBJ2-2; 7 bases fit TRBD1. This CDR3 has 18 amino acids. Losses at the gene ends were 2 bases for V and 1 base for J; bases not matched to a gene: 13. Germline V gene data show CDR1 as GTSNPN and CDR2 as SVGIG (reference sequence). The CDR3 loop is CAWSPPGATGLNTGELFF. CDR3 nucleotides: TGTGCCTGGAGTCCCCCAGGGGCGACAGGGCTGAACACCGGGGAGCTGTTTTTT.

CDR3 sequence reads: CASTEMGQGADTEAFF. CDR3 in DNA: TGTGCCAGCACCGAGATGGGACAGGGGGCTGACACTGAAGCTTTCTTT. The chain recombines TRBV11-2 with TRBJ1-1, with 12 bases aligning to TRBD1. Losses at the gene ends were 7 bases for V and 3 bases for J; bases not matched to a gene: 9. The CDR3 length is 16 residues. Germline values: CDR1 SGHAT, CDR2 FQNNGV.

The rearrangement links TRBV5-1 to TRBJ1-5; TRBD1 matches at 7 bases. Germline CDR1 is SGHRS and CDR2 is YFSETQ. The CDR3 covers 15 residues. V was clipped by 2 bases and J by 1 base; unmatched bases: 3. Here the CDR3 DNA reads TGCGCCAGCAGCTTTAAACAGGGGAGCAATCAGCCCCAGCATTTT. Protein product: CASSFKQGSNQPQHF.

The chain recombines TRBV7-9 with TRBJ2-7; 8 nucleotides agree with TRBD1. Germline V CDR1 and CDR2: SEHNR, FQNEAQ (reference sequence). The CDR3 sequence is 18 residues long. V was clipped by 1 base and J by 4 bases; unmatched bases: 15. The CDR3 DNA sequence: TGTGCCAGCAGCTTAGTAGAGGGCGTTCGGGACAGGATTTACGAGCAGTACTTC. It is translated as CASSLVEGVRDRIYEQYF.

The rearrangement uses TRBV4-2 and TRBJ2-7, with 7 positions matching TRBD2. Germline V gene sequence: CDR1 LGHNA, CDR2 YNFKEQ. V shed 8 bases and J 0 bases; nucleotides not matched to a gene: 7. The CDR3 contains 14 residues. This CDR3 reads CASGAGGSSYEQYF. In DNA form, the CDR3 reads TGTGCCAGCGGGGCCGGGGGGAGCTCCTACGAGCAGTACTTC.

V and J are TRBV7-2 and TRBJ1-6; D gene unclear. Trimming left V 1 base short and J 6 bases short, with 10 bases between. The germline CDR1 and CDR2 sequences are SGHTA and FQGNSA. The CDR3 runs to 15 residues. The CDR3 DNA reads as TGTGCCAGCAGCTTAGAGTCCGGGGTTAATTCACCCCTCCACTTT. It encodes CASSLESGVNSPLHF.

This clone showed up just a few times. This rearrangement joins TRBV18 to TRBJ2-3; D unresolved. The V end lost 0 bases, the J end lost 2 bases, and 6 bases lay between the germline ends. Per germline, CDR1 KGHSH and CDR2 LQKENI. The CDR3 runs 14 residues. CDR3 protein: CASSPPSVTDTQYF. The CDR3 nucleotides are TGTGCCAGCTCACCACCGAGCGTCACAGATACGCAGTATTTT.

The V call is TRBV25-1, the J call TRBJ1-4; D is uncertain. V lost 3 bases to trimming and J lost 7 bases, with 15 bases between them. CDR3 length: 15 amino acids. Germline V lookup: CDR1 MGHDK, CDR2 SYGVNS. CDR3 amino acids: CASSDGVIRSEKLFF. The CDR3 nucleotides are TGTGCCAGCAGTGACGGGGTTATACGCTCTGAAAAACTGTTTTTT.

The CDR3 sequence is CAWSVMTGSYEQYF. The CDR3, as DNA: TGTGCCTGGAGTGTAATGACAGGATCCTACGAGCAGTACTTC. The chain joins TRBV30 to TRBJ2-7; maybe TRBD1 (6 bases). There are 14 residues in the CDR3. V gave up 0 bases and J gave up 1 base, with 10 bases separating them. The germline V gene encodes CDR1 GTSNPN and CDR2 SVGIG (reference sequence).

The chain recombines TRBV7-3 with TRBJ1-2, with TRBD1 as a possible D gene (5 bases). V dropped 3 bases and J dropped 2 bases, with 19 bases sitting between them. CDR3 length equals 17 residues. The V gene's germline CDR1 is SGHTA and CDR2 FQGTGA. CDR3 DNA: TGTGCCAGCAGCTTTGGTGGGGCCAACCGAGCGAACTATGGCTACACCTTC. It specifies CASSFGGANRANYGYTF.

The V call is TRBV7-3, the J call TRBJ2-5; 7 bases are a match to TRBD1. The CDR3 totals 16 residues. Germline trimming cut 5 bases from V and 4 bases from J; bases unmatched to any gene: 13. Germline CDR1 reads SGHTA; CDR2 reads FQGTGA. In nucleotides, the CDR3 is TGTGCCAGCAGCCCCCAAGGGGGCGAGGTGGGAGAGACCCAGTACTTC. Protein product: CASSPQGGEVGETQYF.

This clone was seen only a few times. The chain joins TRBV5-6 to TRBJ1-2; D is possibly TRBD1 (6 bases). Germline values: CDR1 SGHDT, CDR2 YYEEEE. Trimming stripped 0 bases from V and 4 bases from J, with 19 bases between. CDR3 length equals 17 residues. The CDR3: CASSLDERGKGLYGYTF. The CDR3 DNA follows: TGTGCCAGCAGCTTGGACGAGAGGGGGAAAGGCCTCTATGGCTACACCTTC.

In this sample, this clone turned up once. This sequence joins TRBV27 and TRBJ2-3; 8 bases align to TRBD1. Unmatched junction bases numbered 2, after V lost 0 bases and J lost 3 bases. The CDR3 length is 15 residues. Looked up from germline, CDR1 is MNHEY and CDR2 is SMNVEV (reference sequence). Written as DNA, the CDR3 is TGTGCCAGCAGTTTATCGTGGACAGGGACAGATACGCAGTATTTT. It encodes CASSLSWTGTDTQYF.

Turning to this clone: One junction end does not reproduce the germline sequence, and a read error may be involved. The CDR3 DNA reads as TGTGCCAGCAGCTTGGTAGGTAATGTCGGGATGGCTGCTCTCTTC. This sequence encodes CASSLVGNVGMAALF. The V and J genes are TRBV5-6 and TRBJ2-1; perhaps TRBD2 as D (5 bases). The germline V gene has CDR1 SGHDT and CDR2 YYEEEE. The CDR3 has 15 amino acids. The variable domain in full, with the rest retrieved from reference TRBV5-6 and TRBJ2-1, is DAGVTQSPTHLIKTRGQQVTLRCSPKSGHDTVSWYQQALGQGPQFIFQYYEEEERQRGNFPDRFSGHQFPNYSSELNVNALLLGDSALYLCASSLVGNVGMAALFGPGTRLTVL.

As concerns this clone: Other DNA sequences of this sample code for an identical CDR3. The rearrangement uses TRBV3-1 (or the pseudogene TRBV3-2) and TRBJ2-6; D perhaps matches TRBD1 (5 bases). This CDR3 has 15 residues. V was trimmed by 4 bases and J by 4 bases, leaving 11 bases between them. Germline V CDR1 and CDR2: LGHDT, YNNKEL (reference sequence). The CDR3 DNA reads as TGTGCCAGCAGCCTGCAGGGTTCAGGGGCCAACGTCCTGACTTTC. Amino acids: CASSLQGSGANVLTF.

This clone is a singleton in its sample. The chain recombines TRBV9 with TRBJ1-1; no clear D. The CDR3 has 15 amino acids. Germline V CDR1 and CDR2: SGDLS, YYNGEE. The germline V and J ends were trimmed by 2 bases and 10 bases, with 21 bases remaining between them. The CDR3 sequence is CASSVGRDPEPGAFF. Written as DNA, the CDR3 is TGTGCCAGCAGCGTTGGTAGAGACCCCGAGCCGGGAGCTTTCTTT.

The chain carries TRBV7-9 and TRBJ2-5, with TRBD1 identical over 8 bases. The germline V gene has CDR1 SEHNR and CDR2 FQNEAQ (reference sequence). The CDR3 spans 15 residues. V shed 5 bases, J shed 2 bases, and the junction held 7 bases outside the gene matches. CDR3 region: CASSPSGTGQETQYF. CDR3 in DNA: TGTGCCAGCAGCCCTTCCGGGACAGGACAAGAGACCCAGTACTTC.

The CDR3 region is CASSTTNSGYSPLHF. The CDR3 region has the DNA TGTGCCAGTAGTACAACAAACTCGGGGTATTCACCCCTCCACTTT. The rearrangement uses TRBV19 and TRBJ1-6; D not certain. CDR1 and CDR2 from the germline V gene are LNHDA and SQIVND (reference sequence). The CDR3 is 15 residues long. Trimming removed 4 bases from V and 8 bases from J, with 15 bases in between.

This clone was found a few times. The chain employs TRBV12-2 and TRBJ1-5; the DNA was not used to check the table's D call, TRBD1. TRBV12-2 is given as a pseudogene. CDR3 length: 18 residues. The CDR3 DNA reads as TGTGCAAGTCGCCGTACTAACAGGGGAGGAGGATCAAGGCAGCCCCAGCATTTT. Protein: CASRRTNRGGGSRQPQHF.

The CDR3 DNA is TGTGCCAGCTCACAACAGGGATTCCTCGTCCAAGAGACCCAGTACTTC. This encodes CASSQQGFLVQETQYF. This chain links TRBV18 with TRBJ2-5; possible D gene TRBD1, 6 bases. In germline, CDR1 is KGHSH, CDR2 LQKENI. This CDR3 contains 16 residues. V lost 4 bases, J lost 1 base, and 16 bases lay in between.

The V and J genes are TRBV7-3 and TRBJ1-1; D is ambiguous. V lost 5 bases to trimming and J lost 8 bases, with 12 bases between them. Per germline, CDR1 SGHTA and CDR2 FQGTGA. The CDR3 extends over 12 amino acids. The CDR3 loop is CASSTSNSEAFF. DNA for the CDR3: TGTGCCAGCAGCACCTCGAACAGCGAAGCTTTCTTT.

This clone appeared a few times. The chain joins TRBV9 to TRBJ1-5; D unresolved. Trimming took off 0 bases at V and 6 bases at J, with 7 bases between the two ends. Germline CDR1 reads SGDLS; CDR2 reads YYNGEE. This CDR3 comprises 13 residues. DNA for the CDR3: TGTGCCAGCAGCGTAGAAGGAGTTCAGCCCCAGCATTTT. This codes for CASSVEGVQPQHF.